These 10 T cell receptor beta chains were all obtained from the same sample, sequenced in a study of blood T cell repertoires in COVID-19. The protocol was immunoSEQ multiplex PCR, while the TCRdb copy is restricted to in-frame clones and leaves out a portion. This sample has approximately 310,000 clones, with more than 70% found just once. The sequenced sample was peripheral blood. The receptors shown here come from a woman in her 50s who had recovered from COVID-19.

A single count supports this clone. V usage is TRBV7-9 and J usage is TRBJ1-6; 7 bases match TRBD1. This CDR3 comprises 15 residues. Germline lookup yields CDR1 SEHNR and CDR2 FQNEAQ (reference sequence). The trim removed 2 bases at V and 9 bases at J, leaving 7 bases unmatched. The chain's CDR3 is CASSLQGTDGSPLHF. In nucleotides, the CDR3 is TGTGCCAGCAGCTTACAGGGGACAGACGGTTCACCCCTCCACTTT.

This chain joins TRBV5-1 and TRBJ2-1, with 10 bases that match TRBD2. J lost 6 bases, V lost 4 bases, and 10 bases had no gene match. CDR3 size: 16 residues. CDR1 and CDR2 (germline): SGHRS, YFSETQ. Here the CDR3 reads CASSPRWSSGSNEQFF. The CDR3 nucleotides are TGCGCCAGCAGCCCTCGGTGGTCTAGCGGGAGCAATGAGCAGTTCTTC.

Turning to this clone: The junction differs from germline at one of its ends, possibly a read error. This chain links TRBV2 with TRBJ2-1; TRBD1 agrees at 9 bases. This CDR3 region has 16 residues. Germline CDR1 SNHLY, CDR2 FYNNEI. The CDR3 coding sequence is TGTGCCAGCAGTGAGGGGTTGGGGACAGGGTACACTGAGCAGTTCTTC. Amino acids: CASSEGLGTGYTEQFF. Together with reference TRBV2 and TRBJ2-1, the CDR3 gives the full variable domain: EPEVTQTPSHQVTQMGQEVILRCVPISNHLYFYWYRQILGQKVEFLVSFYNNEISEKSEIFDDQFSVERPDGSNFTLKIRSTKLEDSAMYFCASSEGLGTGYTEQFFGPGTRLTVL.

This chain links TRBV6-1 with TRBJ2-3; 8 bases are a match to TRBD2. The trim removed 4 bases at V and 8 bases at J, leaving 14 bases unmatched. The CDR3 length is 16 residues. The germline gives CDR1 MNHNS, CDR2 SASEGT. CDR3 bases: TGTGCCAGCAGTGTGACCGGGACTAGTGACGGGGGTACGCAGTATTTT. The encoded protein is CASSVTGTSDGGTQYF.

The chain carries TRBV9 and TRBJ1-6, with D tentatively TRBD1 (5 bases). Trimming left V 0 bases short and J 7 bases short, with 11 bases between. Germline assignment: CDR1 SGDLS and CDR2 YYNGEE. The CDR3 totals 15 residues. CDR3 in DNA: TGTGCCAGCAGCGTAGACCAGGGCTTGAATTCACCCCTCCACTTT. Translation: CASSVDQGLNSPLHF. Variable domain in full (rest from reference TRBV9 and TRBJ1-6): DSGVTQTPKHLITATGQRVTLRCSPRSGDLSVYWYQQSLDQGLQFLIQYYNGEERAKGNILERFSAQQFPDLHSELNLSSLELGDSALYFCASSVDQGLNSPLHFGNGTRLTVT.

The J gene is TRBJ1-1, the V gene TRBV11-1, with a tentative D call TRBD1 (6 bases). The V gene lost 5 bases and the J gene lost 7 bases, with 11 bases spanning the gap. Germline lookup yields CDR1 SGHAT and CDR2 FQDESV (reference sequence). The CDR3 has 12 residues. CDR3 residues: CASSPTGREAFF. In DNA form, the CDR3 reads TGTGCCAGCAGCCCCACAGGGCGTGAAGCTTTCTTT.

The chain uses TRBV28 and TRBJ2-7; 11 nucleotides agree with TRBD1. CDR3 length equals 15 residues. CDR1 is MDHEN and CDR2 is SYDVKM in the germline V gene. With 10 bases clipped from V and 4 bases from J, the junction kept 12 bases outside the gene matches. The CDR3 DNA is TGTGCCATCTCTCTAGGGGACAGGGGGGTGTACGAGCAGTACTTC. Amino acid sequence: CAISLGDRGVYEQYF.

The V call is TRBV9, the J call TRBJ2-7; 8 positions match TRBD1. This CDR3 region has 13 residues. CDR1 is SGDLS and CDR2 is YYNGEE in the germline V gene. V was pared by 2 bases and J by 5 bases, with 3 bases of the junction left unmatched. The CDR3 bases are TGTGCCAGCAGCGTGGCGACAGGGGACGAGCAGTACTTC. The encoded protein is CASSVATGDEQYF.

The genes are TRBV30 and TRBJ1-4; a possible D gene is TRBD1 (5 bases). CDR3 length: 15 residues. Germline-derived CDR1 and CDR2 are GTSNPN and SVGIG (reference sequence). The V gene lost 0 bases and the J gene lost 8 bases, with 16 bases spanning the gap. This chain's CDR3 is CAWSVRGRVNEKLFF. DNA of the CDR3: TGTGCCTGGAGTGTACGTGGCAGGGTGAACGAAAAACTGTTTTTT.

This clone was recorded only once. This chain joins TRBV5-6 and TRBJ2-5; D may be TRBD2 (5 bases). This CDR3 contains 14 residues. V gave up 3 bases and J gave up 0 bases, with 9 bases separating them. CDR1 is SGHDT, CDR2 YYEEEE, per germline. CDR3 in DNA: TGTGCCAGCAGCTCGACGGGGTACCAAGAGACCCAGTACTTC. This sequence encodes CASSSTGYQETQYF.